This T cell receptor beta chain emerged from a study of shared clonotypes between healthy human individuals. Overall study results and limits: Only blood samples were collected, and tissue repertoires likely differ.

The CDR3 sequence is 13 residues long. Germline loops: CDR1 LNHDA, CDR2 SQIVND (reference sequence). V was pared by 9 bases and J by 5 bases, with 13 bases between. This clone occurred a few times. No antigen is known for it. Assay used: immunoSEQ multiplex PCR; TCRdb lists only in-frame clones, some missing. This sample carries around 700,000 clones, roughly 70% of them seen once, and the ten largest clones take roughly 1.7%. The V gene is TRBV19, the J gene TRBJ2-2; D unresolved. The TCR sequence derives from a woman in her twenties or thirties in good health. The sequencing input was memory CD4+ T cells sorted from blood. Described subset: CD45RA-negative fraction. The CDR3 protein is CASSRRVTGELFF. The DNA for the CDR3 is TGTGCCAGCAGCCGCCGGGTAACCGGGGAGCTGTTTTTT.